This T cell receptor beta chain was recovered during a study of blood T cell repertoires in COVID-19. For the study at large: Specimens from acute and convalescent COVID-19 originated in the United States, Italy and Spain.

Only in-frame clones appear in the TCRdb table, and some are missing; sequencing was by immunoSEQ multiplex PCR. The sample has under 85,000 clones, around 80% seen once. The trim removed 6 bases at V and 4 bases at J, leaving 8 bases unmatched. The germline gives CDR1 ENHRY, CDR2 SYGVKD. CDR3 length: 14 amino acids. The gene calls are TRBV10-3 and TRBJ1-2; 7 nucleotides agree with TRBD1. Sequencing was performed on peripheral blood. This TCR derives from an elderly man with acute or convalescent COVID-19. CDR3 DNA: TGTGCCATCAGGGGAACAGGGGCTGGCTATGGCTACACCTTC. It yields the protein CAIRGTGAGYGYTF.